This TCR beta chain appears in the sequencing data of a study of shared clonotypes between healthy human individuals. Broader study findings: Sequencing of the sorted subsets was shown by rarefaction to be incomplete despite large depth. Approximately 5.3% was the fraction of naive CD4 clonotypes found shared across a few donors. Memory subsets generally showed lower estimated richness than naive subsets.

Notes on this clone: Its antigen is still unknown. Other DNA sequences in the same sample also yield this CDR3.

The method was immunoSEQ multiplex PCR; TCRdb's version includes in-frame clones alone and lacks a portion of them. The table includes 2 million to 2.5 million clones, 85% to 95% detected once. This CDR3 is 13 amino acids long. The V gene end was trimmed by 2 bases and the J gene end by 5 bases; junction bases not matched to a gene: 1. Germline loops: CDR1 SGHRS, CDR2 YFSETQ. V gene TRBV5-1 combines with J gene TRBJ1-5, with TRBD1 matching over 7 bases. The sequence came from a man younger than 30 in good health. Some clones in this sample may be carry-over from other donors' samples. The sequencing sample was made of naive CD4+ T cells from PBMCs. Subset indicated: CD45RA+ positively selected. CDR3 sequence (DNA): TGCGCCAGCAGCTTTGACAGGGATCAGCCCCAGCATTTT. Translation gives CASSFDRDQPQHF.